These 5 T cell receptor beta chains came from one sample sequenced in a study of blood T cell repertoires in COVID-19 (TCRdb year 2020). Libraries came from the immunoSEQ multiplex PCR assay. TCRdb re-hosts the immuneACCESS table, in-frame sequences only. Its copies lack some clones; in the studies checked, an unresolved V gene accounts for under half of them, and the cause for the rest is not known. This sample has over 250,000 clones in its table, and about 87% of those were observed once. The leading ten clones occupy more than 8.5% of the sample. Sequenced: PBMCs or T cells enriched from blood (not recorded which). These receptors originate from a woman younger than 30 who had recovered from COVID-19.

CDR3 amino acids: CASSKNFPLETQYF. The CDR3 DNA reads TGTGCCAGCTCTAAAAACTTCCCCCTAGAGACCCAGTACTTC. This rearrangement joins TRBV7-9 to TRBJ2-5; D remains unclear. V gave up 8 bases and J gave up 4 bases, with 17 bases separating them. This CDR3 has 14 residues. Germline lookup yields CDR1 SEHNR and CDR2 FQNEAQ (reference sequence).

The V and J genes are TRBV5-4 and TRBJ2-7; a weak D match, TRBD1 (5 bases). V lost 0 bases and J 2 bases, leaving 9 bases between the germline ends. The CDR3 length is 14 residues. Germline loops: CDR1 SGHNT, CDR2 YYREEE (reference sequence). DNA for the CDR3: TGTGCCAGCAGCTTGGAGGCAGGGCCCTACGAGCAGTACTTC. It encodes CASSLEAGPYEQYF.

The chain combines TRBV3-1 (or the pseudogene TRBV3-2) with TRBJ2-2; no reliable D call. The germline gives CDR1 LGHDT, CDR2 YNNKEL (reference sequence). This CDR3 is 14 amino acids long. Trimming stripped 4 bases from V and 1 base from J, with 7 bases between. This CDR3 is CASSLAENTGELFF. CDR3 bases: TGTGCCAGCAGCCTGGCAGAGAACACCGGGGAGCTGTTTTTT.

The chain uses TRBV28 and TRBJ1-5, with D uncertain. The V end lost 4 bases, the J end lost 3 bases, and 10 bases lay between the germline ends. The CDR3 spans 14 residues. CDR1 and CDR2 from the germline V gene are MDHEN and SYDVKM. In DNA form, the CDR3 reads TGTGCCAGCAGTTATCCGGGAGTCAATCAGCCCCAGCATTTT. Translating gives CASSYPGVNQPQHF.

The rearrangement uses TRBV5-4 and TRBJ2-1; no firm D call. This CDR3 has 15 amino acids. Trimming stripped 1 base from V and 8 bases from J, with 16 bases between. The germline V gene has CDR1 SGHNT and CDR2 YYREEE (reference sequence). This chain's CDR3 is CASSLQAVQPYEQFF. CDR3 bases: TGTGCCAGCAGCTTGCAGGCCGTCCAGCCCTATGAGCAGTTCTTC.